Presented here are 22 T cell receptor beta chains from one specimen sequenced in a study of cytomegalovirus exposure and HLA in healthy donors. The primer mix had 60 Vbeta and 13 Jbeta primers. Only in-frame clones appear in the TCRdb table, and some are missing; sequencing was by immunoSEQ multiplex PCR. The table shows more than 110,000 clones, with 73% occurring only once. Sequenced input: PBMCs. The source of these receptors is a woman aged 40-49 years in good health and CMV-seronegative.

J is TRBJ1-2 and V is TRBV2; no reliable D call. The CDR3 spans 13 residues. CDR1 is SNHLY, CDR2 FYNNEI, per germline. Trimming left V 1 base short and J 2 bases short, with 5 bases between. CDR3 protein: CASSEESNYGYTF. For the CDR3, the DNA is TGTGCCAGCAGTGAAGAGAGCAACTATGGCTACACCTTC. The entire variable domain, with the rest obtained from reference TRBV2 and TRBJ1-2, is as follows: EPEVTQTPSHQVTQMGQEVILRCVPISNHLYFYWYRQILGQKVEFLVSFYNNEISEKSEIFDDQFSVERPDGSNFTLKIRSTKLEDSAMYFCASSEESNYGYTFGSGTRLTVV.

The chain links TRBV11-1 to TRBJ2-1, with TRBD1 matching 11 bases. The length of the CDR3 is 14 residues. Germline V gene lookup returns CDR1 SGHAT and CDR2 FQDESV (reference sequence). J was trimmed by 7 bases and V by 5 bases; bases with no gene match: 4. CDR3 sequence (DNA): TGTGCCAGCAGCCGGACAGGGGGCTTGAATGAGCAGTTCTTC. Protein sequence: CASSRTGGLNEQFF. The whole variable domain, remainder taken from reference TRBV11-1 and TRBJ2-1, is EAEVAQSPRYKITEKSQAVAFWCDPISGHATLYWYRQILGQGPELLVQFQDESVVDDSQLPKDRFSAERLKGVDSTLKIQPAELGDSAMYLCASSRTGGLNEQFFGPGTRLTVL.

The chain uses TRBV6-5 and TRBJ2-1; D unclear. Germline V CDR1 and CDR2: MNHEY, SVGAGI. The V gene lost 2 bases and the J gene lost 2 bases, with 13 bases spanning the gap. The CDR3 has 16 residues. In DNA form, the CDR3 reads TGTGCCAGCAGTTACGCCCCATTGGCAGCCTACAATGAGCAGTTCTTC. Its protein product is CASSYAPLAAYNEQFF.

This chain connects TRBV7-2 to TRBJ1-1; the match to TRBD1 covers 8 bases. The CDR3 is 14 amino acids. Germline V gives CDR1 SGHTA, CDR2 FQGNSA. Trimming took 5 bases from V and 0 from J; bases not matched to a gene: 2. The CDR3: CASSRQGMNTEAFF. The CDR3 nucleotides read TGTGCCAGCAGCAGACAGGGGATGAACACTGAAGCTTTCTTT.

V and J are TRBV10-2 and TRBJ2-1; 8 bases match TRBD2. The V segment lost 4 bases and the J segment 3 bases; nucleotides outside the gene matches: 8. The CDR3 is 16 amino acids. Germline V CDR1 and CDR2: WSHSY, SAAADI. The CDR3 DNA reads as TGCGCCAGCAGTGTAATTCTAGCGGGTTTCTACAATGAGCAGTTCTTC. It is translated as CASSVILAGFYNEQFF.

The rearrangement links TRBV5-1 to TRBJ1-1; D perhaps matches TRBD1 (5 bases). Trimming removed 0 bases from V and 3 bases from J, with 12 bases in between. CDR1 is SGHRS and CDR2 is YFSETQ in the germline V gene. The CDR3 covers 15 residues. This CDR3 is CASSLDTVGDTEAFF. For the CDR3, the DNA is TGCGCCAGCAGCTTGGATACCGTAGGGGACACTGAAGCTTTCTTT.

The rearrangement links TRBV28 to TRBJ1-1; 8 bases are a match to TRBD1. V shed 5 bases and J 5 bases; nucleotides not matched to a gene: 10. Germline CDR1 MDHEN, CDR2 SYDVKM. The CDR3 length is 15 residues. DNA of the CDR3: TGTGCCAGCAGTAGACACAGGGGGGTGGGAACTGAAGCTTTCTTT. Translation: CASSRHRGVGTEAFF.

The chain combines TRBV7-6 with TRBJ2-3, with D tentatively TRBD1 (6 bases). The CDR3 contains 13 residues. Germline V gene data show CDR1 as SGHVS and CDR2 as FNYEAQ. Trimming took off 5 bases at V and 6 bases at J, with 12 bases between the two ends. CDR3 DNA sequence: TGTGCCAGCAGCCCTTCAAGGGGGGATACGCAGTATTTT. This encodes CASSPSRGDTQYF.

The V call is TRBV5-1, the J call TRBJ1-2; D perhaps matches TRBD1 (6 bases). V lost 2 bases and J lost 0, with 11 bases in between. The CDR3 runs to 15 residues. Germline V gives CDR1 SGHRS, CDR2 YFSETQ. This CDR3 is CASSFGTGTNYGYTF. In DNA, the CDR3 is TGCGCCAGCAGCTTCGGAACAGGGACTAACTATGGCTACACCTTC.

The V call is TRBV4-1, the J call TRBJ1-5; 7 bases match TRBD1. With V trimmed by 0 bases and J by 2 bases, 4 bases remained unmatched. The length of the CDR3 is 16 residues. Per germline, CDR1 MGHRA and CDR2 YSYEKL. CDR3 protein: CASSQDFQGGNQPQHF. The DNA of the CDR3 is TGCGCCAGCAGCCAAGATTTCCAGGGGGGCAATCAGCCCCAGCATTTT.

This clone was detected only a few times. The chain carries TRBV7-8 and TRBJ2-1; TRBD1 might be the D (6 bases). Germline lookup yields CDR1 SGHVS and CDR2 FQNEAQ. CDR3 size: 13 residues. V lost 6 bases and J 9 bases, leaving 15 bases between the germline ends. In DNA, the CDR3 is TGTGCCAGCAGACCGGACAGTTATGGTGAGCAGTTCTTC. It specifies CASRPDSYGEQFF.

This rearrangement joins TRBV10-3 to TRBJ1-6; D perhaps matches TRBD1 (5 bases). The CDR3 covers 17 residues. Germline loops: CDR1 ENHRY, CDR2 SYGVKD. The germline V and J ends were trimmed by 2 bases and 0 bases, with 11 bases remaining between them. The CDR3 protein is CAISELSGYSYNSPLHF. The CDR3 region has the DNA TGTGCCATCAGTGAGCTATCAGGGTACTCCTATAATTCACCCCTCCACTTT.

The chain uses TRBV19 and TRBJ1-2; D is unresolved. V lost 4 bases, J lost 3 bases, and 9 bases lay in between. CDR1 and CDR2 from the germline V gene are LNHDA and SQIVND (reference sequence). The CDR3 length is 13 residues. The CDR3 DNA sequence: TGTGCCAGTAGTAGGGCTTCCGACTATGGCTACACCTTC. This sequence encodes CASSRASDYGYTF.

A remark on this clone: The same CDR3 arises from other DNA sequences in this sample as well. This chain joins TRBV11-2 and TRBJ1-2, with 8 bases lining up with TRBD1. Germline loops: CDR1 SGHAT, CDR2 FQNNGV. After removal of 0 bases from V and 4 bases from J, the junction contained 4 bases not matched to a gene. There are 15 residues in the CDR3. The CDR3 loop reads CASSLDRGRGYGYTF. CDR3 DNA: TGTGCCAGCAGCTTAGACAGGGGGCGTGGCTATGGCTACACCTTC.

The count of this clone is one. The genes are TRBV2 and TRBJ2-3; 10 nucleotides align to TRBD2. The CDR3 has 14 amino acids. The V segment lost 10 bases and the J segment 5 bases; nucleotides outside the gene matches: 9. CDR1 is SNHLY, CDR2 FYNNEI, per germline. The CDR3 reads CATQAGGAEDTQYF. For the CDR3, the DNA is TGTGCCACCCAAGCGGGGGGGGCAGAAGATACGCAGTATTTT.

The chain carries TRBV11-2 and TRBJ1-1; no firm D call. The CDR3 has 15 amino acids. V was trimmed by 2 bases and J by 2 bases, leaving 12 bases between them. Germline V CDR1 and CDR2: SGHAT, FQNNGV. The CDR3 here is CASSLLRVGNTEAFF. The CDR3 DNA sequence: TGTGCCAGCAGCTTACTGAGGGTCGGAAACACTGAAGCTTTCTTT.

The chain employs TRBV2 and TRBJ1-2, with D uncertain. This CDR3 spans 14 amino acids. Germline V gene lookup returns CDR1 SNHLY and CDR2 FYNNEI. Trimming cost V 0 bases and J 8 bases, with 13 bases left between them. This CDR3 is CASSEAQQIHGYTF. The DNA for the CDR3 is TGTGCCAGCAGTGAAGCGCAACAGATCCACGGCTACACCTTC. The full variable domain, with the rest looked up from reference TRBV2 and TRBJ1-2, is EPEVTQTPSHQVTQMGQEVILRCVPISNHLYFYWYRQILGQKVEFLVSFYNNEISEKSEIFDDQFSVERPDGSNFTLKIRSTKLEDSAMYFCASSEAQQIHGYTFGSGTRLTVV.

This clone came up a few times. This sequence joins TRBV4-1 and TRBJ2-3; a weak D match, TRBD1 (5 bases). V lost 1 base and J lost 6, with 23 bases in between. CDR3 length: 18 amino acids. The V gene's germline CDR1 is MGHRA and CDR2 YSYEKL. The CDR3 protein is CASSQAQTWTPLWDTQYF. The CDR3 bases are TGCGCCAGCAGCCAAGCCCAAACCTGGACACCGCTGTGGGATACGCAGTATTTT.

Only a few counts were recorded for this clone. This chain joins TRBV6-6 and TRBJ1-1; D not certain. V lost 5 bases and J lost 3, with 13 bases in between. The CDR3 loop spans 14 amino acids. Germline V gene data show CDR1 as MNHNY and CDR2 as SVGAGI (reference sequence). As DNA, the CDR3 is TGTGCCAGCAGTCCCGCTTCCGAGGACACTGAAGCTTTCTTT. Protein: CASSPASEDTEAFF.

The chain is built from TRBV18 and TRBJ1-2; D is ambiguous. The V end was cut by 3 bases, the J end by 5 bases, with 10 bases between. CDR3 length: 13 amino acids. The germline gives CDR1 KGHSH, CDR2 LQKENI. CDR3 sequence (DNA): TGTGCCAGCTCACCGAACATAAGATATGGCTACACCTTC. It yields the protein CASSPNIRYGYTF.

The chain couples TRBV2 to TRBJ1-2; 8 bases line up with TRBD1. J lost 8 bases, V lost 5 bases, and 13 bases had no gene match. Germline-derived CDR1 and CDR2 are SNHLY and FYNNEI. The CDR3 covers 15 residues. The DNA for the CDR3 is TGTGCCAGCAGTTACTCGGACAGGGACTCTAGAGGCTACACCTTC. Its protein is CASSYSDRDSRGYTF.

This sequence joins TRBV12-5 and TRBJ2-1, with D perhaps matching TRBD2 (5 bases). The CDR3 has 15 residues. V dropped 6 bases and J dropped 0 bases, with 12 bases sitting between them. Germline values: CDR1 LGHNT, CDR2 FRNRAP. CDR3 in amino acids: CASGAGQSSYNEQFF. The CDR3 nucleotides read TGTGCTAGTGGCGCGGGCCAGAGCTCCTACAATGAGCAGTTCTTC.